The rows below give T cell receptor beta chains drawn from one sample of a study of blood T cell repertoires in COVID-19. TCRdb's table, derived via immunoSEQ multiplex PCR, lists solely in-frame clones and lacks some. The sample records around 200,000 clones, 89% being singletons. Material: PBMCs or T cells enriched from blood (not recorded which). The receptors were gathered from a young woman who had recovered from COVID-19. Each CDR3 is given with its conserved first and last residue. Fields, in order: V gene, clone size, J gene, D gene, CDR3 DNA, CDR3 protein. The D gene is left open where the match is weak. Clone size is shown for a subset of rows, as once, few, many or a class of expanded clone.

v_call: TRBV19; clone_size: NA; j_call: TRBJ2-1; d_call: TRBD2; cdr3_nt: TGTGCCAGTAGCAGTGGGACTAGCGGTCCAGGGGAGAGTGAGCAGTTCTTC; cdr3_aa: CASSSGTSGPGESEQFF
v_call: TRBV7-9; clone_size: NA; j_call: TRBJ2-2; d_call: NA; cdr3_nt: TGTGCCAGCAGCCGTGACAGTGGGGTCGCCGGGGAGCTGTTTTTT; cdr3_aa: CASSRDSGVAGELFF
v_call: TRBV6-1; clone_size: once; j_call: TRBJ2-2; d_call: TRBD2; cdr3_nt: TGTGCCAGCAGTGAAGGGCAGGGATTTGCGGGAGTTTCCACCGGGGAGCTGTTTTTT; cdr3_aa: CASSEGQGFAGVSTGELFF
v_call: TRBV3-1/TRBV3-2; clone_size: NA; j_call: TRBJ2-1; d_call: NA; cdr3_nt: TGTGCCAGCAGCCAAATAGGGGTAGCGGAAGCCTACAATGAGCAGTTCTTC; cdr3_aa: CASSQIGVAEAYNEQFF
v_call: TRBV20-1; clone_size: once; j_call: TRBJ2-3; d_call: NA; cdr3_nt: TGCAGTGCTAGTCTAGAAGATACGCAGTATTTT; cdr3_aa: CSASLEDTQYF
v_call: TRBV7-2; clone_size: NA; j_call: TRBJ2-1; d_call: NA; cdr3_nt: TGTGCCAGCAGCTTATCCCTAGGATCCTACAATGAGCAGTTCTTC; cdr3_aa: CASSLSLGSYNEQFF
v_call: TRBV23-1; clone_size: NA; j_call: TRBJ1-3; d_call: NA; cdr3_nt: TGCGCCAGCAGAACAGGGTTCTCTGGAAACACCATATATTTT; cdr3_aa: CASRTGFSGNTIYF
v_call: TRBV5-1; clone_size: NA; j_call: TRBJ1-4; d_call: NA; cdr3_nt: TGCGCCAGCAGCTTGGGACAGTACGAAAAACTGTTTTTT; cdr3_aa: CASSLGQYEKLFF
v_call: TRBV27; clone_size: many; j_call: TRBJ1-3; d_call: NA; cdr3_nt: TGTGCCAGCAGTTCCCCAGCGACTAACACCATATATTTT; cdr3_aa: CASSSPATNTIYF
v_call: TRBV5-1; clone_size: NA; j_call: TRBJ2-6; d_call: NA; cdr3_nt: TGCGCCAGCAGCTTGGCCTTACAGGGTTTAGGAGCTGGGGCCAACGTCCTGACTTTC; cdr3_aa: CASSLALQGLGAGANVLTF
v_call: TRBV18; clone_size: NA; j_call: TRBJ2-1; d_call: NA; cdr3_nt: TGTGCCAGCTCAGTGCAACGGGAGAATGAGCAGTTCTTC; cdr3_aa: CASSVQRENEQFF
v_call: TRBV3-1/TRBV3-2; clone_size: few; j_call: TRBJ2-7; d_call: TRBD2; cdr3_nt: TGTGCCAGCAGACTAGCGGGAGGGACCTACGAGCAGTACTTC; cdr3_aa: CASRLAGGTYEQYF
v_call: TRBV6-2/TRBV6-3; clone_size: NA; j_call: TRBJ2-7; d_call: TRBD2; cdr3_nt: TGTGCCAGCAGTTACCAGGGAGGGATCTACGAGCAGTACTTC; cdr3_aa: CASSYQGGIYEQYF
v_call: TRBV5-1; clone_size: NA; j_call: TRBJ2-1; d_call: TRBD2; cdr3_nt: TGCGCCAGCAGTCCAGTCTTTGGTAGCGGGATCAATGAGCAGTTCTTC; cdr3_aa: CASSPVFGSGINEQFF
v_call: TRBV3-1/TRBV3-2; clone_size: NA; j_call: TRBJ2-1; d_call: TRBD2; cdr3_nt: TGTGCCAGCAGCCACAAAGCCCGGGGACTAGCGGGACCCAGCTCCTACAATGAGCAGTTCTTC; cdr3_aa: CASSHKARGLAGPSSYNEQFF
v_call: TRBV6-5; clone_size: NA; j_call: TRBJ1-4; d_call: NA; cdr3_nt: TGTGCCAGCAGGGGACAAGGGGTTACTGAAAAACTGTTTTTT; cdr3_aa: CASRGQGVTEKLFF
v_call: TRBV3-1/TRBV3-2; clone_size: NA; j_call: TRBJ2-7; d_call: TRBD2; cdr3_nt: TGTGCCAGCAGCCAACCTAGGACTAGCGGAGCCTACGAGCAGTACTTC; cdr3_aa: CASSQPRTSGAYEQYF
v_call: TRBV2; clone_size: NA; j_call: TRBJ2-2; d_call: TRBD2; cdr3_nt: TGTGCCAGCAGTGAACAGGGACTAGCGGGAGGGATGTTTTTT; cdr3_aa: CASSEQGLAGGMFF
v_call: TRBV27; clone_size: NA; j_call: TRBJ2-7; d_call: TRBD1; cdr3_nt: TGTGCCAGCAGTCTCACCGGGACAGGGCGGCTCGAGCAGTACTTC; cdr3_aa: CASSLTGTGRLEQYF
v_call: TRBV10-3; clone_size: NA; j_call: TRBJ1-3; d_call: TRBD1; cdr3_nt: TGTGCCATCAGTGAGGAAACAGGGGCAGGAAACACCATATATTTT; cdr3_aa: CAISEETGAGNTIYF
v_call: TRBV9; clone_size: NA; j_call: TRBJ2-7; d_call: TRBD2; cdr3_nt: TGTGCCAGCAGCTCCGGCGGGGGGGCCTACGAGCAGTACTTC; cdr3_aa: CASSSGGGAYEQYF
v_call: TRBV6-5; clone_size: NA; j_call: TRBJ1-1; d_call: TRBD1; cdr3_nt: TGTGCCAGCAGGGGGACAGATTGGAACACTGAAGCTTTCTTT; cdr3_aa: CASRGTDWNTEAFF
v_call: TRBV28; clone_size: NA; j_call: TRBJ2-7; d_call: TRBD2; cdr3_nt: TGTGCCAGCAGTTCCCCATCGGGACTAGCGGGAGACGAGCAGTACTTC; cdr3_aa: CASSSPSGLAGDEQYF
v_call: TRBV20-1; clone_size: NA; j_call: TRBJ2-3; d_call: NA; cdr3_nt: TGCAGTGCTAGTACCTCTCGAGCCGAGGGCACAGATACGCAGTATTTT; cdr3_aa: CSASTSRAEGTDTQYF
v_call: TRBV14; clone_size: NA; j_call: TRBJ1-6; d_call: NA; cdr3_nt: TGTGCCAGCAGCCAAGGAGCTAACCGCTCACCTAATTCACCCCTCCACTTT; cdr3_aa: CASSQGANRSPNSPLHF
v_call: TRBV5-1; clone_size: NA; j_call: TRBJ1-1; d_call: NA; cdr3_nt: TGCGCCAGCAGAATAGGACAGCAACACACTGAAGCTTTCTTT; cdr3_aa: CASRIGQQHTEAFF
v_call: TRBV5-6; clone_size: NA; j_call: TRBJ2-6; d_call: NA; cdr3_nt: TGTGCCAGCAGTTACCAGGGGTCTGGGGCCAACGTCCTGACTTTC; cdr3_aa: CASSYQGSGANVLTF
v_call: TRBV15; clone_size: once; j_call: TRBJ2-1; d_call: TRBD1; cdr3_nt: TGTGCCGCGGGGTGGGACAGGGGAAATGAGCAGTTCTTC; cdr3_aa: CAAGWDRGNEQFF
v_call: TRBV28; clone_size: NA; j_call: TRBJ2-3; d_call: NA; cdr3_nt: TGTGCCAGCAGTTTCGGGCTAGCCACAGATACGCAGTATTTT; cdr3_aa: CASSFGLATDTQYF
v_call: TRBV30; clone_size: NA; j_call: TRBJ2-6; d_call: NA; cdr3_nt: TGTGCCTGGAGCAAAACTGGGGCCAACGTCCTGACTTTC; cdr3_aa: CAWSKTGANVLTF
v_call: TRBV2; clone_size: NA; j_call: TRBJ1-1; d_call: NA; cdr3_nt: TGTGCCAGCAGTGAGGAGGGGCACACTGAAGCTTTCTTT; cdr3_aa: CASSEEGHTEAFF
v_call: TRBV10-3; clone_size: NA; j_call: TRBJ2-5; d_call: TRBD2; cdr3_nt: TGTGCCATCAGTGATGAGGGGCTAGCGGGAGGCCCCTCCCGGGAGACCCAGTACTTC; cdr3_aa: CAISDEGLAGGPSRETQYF
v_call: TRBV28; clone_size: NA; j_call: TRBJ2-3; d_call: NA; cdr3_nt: TGTGCCAGCAGTTTCGAACCCGCGAACACAGATACGCAGTATTTT; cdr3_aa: CASSFEPANTDTQYF
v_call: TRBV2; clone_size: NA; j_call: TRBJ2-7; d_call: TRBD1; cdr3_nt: TGTGCCAGCAGCGTGGACAGGGGCTACGAGCAGTACTTC; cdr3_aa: CASSVDRGYEQYF
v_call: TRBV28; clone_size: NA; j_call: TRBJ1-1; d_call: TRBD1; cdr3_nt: TGTGCCAGCAGTTTAATAACAGGGGGTGAAGCTTTCTTT; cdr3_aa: CASSLITGGEAFF
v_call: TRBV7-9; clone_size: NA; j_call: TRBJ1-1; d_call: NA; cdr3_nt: TGTGCCAGCCCTCAAGCGGCTGAAGCTTTCTTT; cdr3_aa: CASPQAAEAFF
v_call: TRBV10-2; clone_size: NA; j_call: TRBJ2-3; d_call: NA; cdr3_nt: TGCGCCAGCAGTGGTGCGACAGATACGCAGTATTTT; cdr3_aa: CASSGATDTQYF
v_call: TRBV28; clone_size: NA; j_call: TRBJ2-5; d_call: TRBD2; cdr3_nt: TGTGCCAGCAAGAGATCGGGGCTAGCGGGAGTAGGGGAGACCCAGTACTTC; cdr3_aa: CASKRSGLAGVGETQYF
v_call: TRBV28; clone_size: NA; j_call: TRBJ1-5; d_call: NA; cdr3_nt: TGTGCCAGCACCATTCGAGATCAGCCCCAGCATTTT; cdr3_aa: CASTIRDQPQHF
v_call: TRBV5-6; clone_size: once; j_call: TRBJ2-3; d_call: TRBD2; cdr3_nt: TGTGCCAGCAGCCCGTATAGCGGGGCCAGCACAGATACGCAGTATTTT; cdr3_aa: CASSPYSGASTDTQYF
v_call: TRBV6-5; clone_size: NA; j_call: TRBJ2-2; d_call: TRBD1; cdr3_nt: TGTGCCAGCAGCCAGACAGGGACGGGCGGGGAGCTGTTTTTT; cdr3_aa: CASSQTGTGGELFF
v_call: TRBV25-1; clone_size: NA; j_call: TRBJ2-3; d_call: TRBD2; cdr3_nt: TGTGCCAGCACCCCCCTAGCGGACGTGGGCGATACGCAGTATTTT; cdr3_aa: CASTPLADVGDTQYF
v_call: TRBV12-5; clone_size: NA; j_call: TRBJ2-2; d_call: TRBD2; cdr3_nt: TGTGCTAGCAGACTAGCGGGAGGCCCCGGGGAGCTGTTTTTT; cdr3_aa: CASRLAGGPGELFF
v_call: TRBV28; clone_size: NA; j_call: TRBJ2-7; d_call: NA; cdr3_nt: TGTGCCAGCAGTCCGCGACAGGTTCACGAGCAGTACTTC; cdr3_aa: CASSPRQVHEQYF
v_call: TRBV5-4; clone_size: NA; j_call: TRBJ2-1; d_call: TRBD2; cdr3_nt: TGTGCCAGCAGCTCCAGGACTAGCTCCTACAATGAGCAGTTCTTC; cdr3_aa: CASSSRTSSYNEQFF
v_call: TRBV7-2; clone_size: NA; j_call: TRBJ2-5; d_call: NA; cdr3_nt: TGTGCCAGCAGCTTATGGGAGTCTTCGACCCAGTACTTC; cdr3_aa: CASSLWESSTQYF
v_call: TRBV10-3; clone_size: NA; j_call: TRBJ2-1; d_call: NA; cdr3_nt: TGTGCCACCCGGGGCGGGACCCTCAATGAGCAGTTCTTC; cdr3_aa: CATRGGTLNEQFF
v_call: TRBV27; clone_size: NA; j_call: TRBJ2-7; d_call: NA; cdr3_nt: TGTGCCAGCAGTCCGTCAGGGGTGCCCTACGAGCAGTACTTC; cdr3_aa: CASSPSGVPYEQYF
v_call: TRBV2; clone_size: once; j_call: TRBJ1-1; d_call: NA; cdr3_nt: TGTGCCGAAAAACCGGGTACTGAAGCTTTCTTT; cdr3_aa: CAEKPGTEAFF
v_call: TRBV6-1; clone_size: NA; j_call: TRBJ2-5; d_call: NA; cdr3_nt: TGTGCCAGCAGTGAGATTGCCAGGATAGGAGAGACCCAGTACTTC; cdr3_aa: CASSEIARIGETQYF
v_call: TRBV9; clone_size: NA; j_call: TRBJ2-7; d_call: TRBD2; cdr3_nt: TGTGCCAGCAGCGCAACTAGCGGAGCCACCTACGAGCAGTACTTC; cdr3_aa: CASSATSGATYEQYF
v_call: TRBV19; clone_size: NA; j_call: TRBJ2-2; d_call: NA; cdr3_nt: TGTGCCACAGGAAATAGAGACCTCAGGCTGTTTTTT; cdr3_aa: CATGNRDLRLFF
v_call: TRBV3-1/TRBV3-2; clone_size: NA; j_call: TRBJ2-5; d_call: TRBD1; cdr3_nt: TGTGCCAGCAGCCGGACAGGCCAGTCAGAGACCCAGTACTTC; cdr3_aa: CASSRTGQSETQYF
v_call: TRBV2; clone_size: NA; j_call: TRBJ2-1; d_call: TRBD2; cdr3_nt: TGTGCCAGCTTAGGCGGGAGCTCCTACAATGAGCAGTTCTTC; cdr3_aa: CASLGGSSYNEQFF
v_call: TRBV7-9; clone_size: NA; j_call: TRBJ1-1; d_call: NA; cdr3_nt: TGTGCCAGCAGCCTAATACGGGGGTTTAACACTGAAGCTTTCTTT; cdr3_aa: CASSLIRGFNTEAFF
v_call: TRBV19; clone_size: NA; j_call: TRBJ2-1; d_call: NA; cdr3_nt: TGTGCCAGTAGTATCCCCCTTCACAATGAGCAGTTCTTC; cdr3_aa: CASSIPLHNEQFF
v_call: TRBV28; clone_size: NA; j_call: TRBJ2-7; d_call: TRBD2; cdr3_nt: TGTGCCAGCAGGGGGGGACTAGCGGACTACGAGCAGTACTTC; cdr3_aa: CASRGGLADYEQYF